The clone carrying this T cell receptor (beta chain) has just one count. Its antigen remains unknown. The length of the CDR3 is 15 residues. V lost 7 bases, J lost 4 bases, and 8 bases stayed unmatched. Germline V gives CDR1 WSHSY, CDR2 SAAADI. Libraries were prepared by immunoSEQ multiplex PCR; TCRdb keeps only in-frame clonotypes and omits some of them. The sample yields tens of thousands of clones, around 87% seen once. These data are taken from a study of OX40 agonist ivuxolimab in advanced cancers. Broader study findings: Patients who responded partially at 0.1-3.0 mg/kg showed clonal expansion ranking among the lowest.

V usage is TRBV10-2 and J usage is TRBJ2-1, with 9 bases matching TRBD2. The receptor was derived from an adult with an advanced solid tumor such as melanoma, head and neck, liver or kidney cancer. The sequenced sample was CD4+ or CD8+ T cells sorted from blood, obtained in a trial of the OX40 agonist ivuxolimab. The CDR3 bases are TGCGCCAGCATTGCGCGGGAGGGCCGGTACAATGAGCAGTTCTTC. It translates to CASIAREGRYNEQFF.